The clone carrying this T cell receptor beta chain was recorded a few times. A single record per CDR3 protein comes from TCRdb applying MiXCR to the RT-PCR reads. The top ten hold 6% of the sample, which has about 960,000 distinct CDR3 sequences, about 20% seen once. The data belong to a study of patients and donors after allogeneic stem cell transplantation. Germline V gives CDR1 DFQATT, CDR2 SNEGSKA (reference sequence). This CDR3 contains 13 residues. Between the trimmed V and J ends, which lost 4 bases and 6 bases, there was a span of 10 bases. Sequencing was done on a sample of blood, either unsorted or a sorted T cell fraction (not recorded which). V is TRBV20-1 and J is TRBJ1-6, with D tentatively TRBD1 (5 bases). This receptor was obtained from a human donor who was either an allogeneic HSCT recipient or a stem cell or donor lymphocyte infusion donor (not recorded which). It is not recorded whose cells these are; they may come from a transplant donor. Written as DNA, the CDR3 is TGCAGTGCTACAGGGTACGGTAATTCACCCCTCCACTTT. Protein product: CSATGYGNSPLHF.